This entry is about one T cell receptor (beta chain). Its antigen is still unknown. The record originates from a study of T cell repertoires in cytomegalovirus infection. The wider study: HLA-C-restricted CMV epitopes, recently identified, and well-studied HLA-B-restricted ones were used by the study. Public TCR beta signature analysis indicated the presence of both CMV infection and matching HLA type.

Overall study results and limits: Carriers of CMV plus the relevant HLA were identified by cumulative public TCR beta family frequency. Clonotypes of TCR beta that were HLA-C-restricted and CMV-specific dominated the ex vivo response.

Germline trimming cut 4 bases from V and 7 bases from J; bases unmatched to any gene: 8. The CDR3 is made up of 14 amino acids. The germline V gene encodes CDR1 LNHDA and CDR2 SQIVND (reference sequence). TCRdb ran MiXCR on the reads and lists one entry per CDR3 protein. Altogether roughly 340,000 distinct CDR3 sequences are present, about 29% being singletons, with the ten largest covering roughly 20%. The chain combines TRBV19 with TRBJ1-1, with 8 positions matching TRBD1. The sequence was collected from a human donor in good health (CMV status not recorded). Some clones in this sample may be carry-over from other donors' samples. The sequencing used cultured PBMCs, collected from culture after CMV antigen stimulation. CDR3 nucleotide sequence: TGTGCCAGTAGTACCGGGACAGGAGCGATTGAAGCTTTCTTT. Encoded protein: CASSTGTGAIEAFF.